Below, 18 T cell receptor beta chains from the same sample are listed, as sequenced in a study of blood T cell repertoires in COVID-19 (dated by TCRdb to 2019 to 2021). The library was obtained by the immunoSEQ multiplex PCR assay. TCRdb retrieved this table from immuneACCESS and kept in-frame rearrangements only. Not all clones are present; in checked studies, unresolved V genes account for under half, and no reason is known for the remainder. For this sample there are 70,000 or so clones; 60% to 80% appear just once. About 17% of the sample goes to the ten largest clones. The sample consisted of peripheral blood. These receptors all stem from a man between 60 and 75 years old with acute or convalescent COVID-19.

The V and J genes are TRBV18 and TRBJ2-7; 11 positions agree with TRBD2. The J segment lost 3 bases and the V segment lost 2 bases, leaving 12 bases of the junction unmatched. This CDR3 comprises 18 residues. Germline V gene sequence: CDR1 KGHSH, CDR2 LQKENI. DNA for the CDR3: TGTGCCAGCTCACCAATATCACTAGCGGGGGCACCAAGCTACGAGCAGTACTTC. It specifies CASSPISLAGAPSYEQYF.

The rearrangement uses TRBV20-1 and TRBJ1-2, with D hard to call. The CDR3 contains 11 residues. CDR1 is DFQATT, CDR2 SNEGSKA, per germline (reference sequence). V was shortened by 4 bases and J by 4 bases, with 7 bases between the two germline ends. This CDR3 is CSAIYGYGYTF. CDR3 bases: TGCAGTGCTATATACGGCTATGGCTACACCTTC.

This sequence joins TRBV7-9 and TRBJ2-7; TRBD2 agrees at 7 bases. CDR1 and CDR2 (germline): SEHNR, FQNEAQ (reference sequence). The CDR3 sequence is 16 residues long. With 4 bases clipped from V and 2 bases from J, the junction kept 11 bases outside the gene matches. The CDR3 DNA is TGTGCCAGCAGCTCGATTGGGGGAGGGAGGGCCTACGAGCAGTACTTC. It is translated as CASSSIGGGRAYEQYF.

V and J are TRBV7-6 and TRBJ2-5, with TRBD1 as a possible D gene (5 bases). Trimming removed 3 bases at V and 5 bases at J, with 10 bases between. CDR3 size: 13 residues. CDR1 and CDR2 from the germline V gene are SGHVS and FNYEAQ. This chain's CDR3 is CASSFTGLETQYF. The CDR3 DNA reads TGTGCCAGCAGCTTCACAGGTCTGGAGACCCAGTACTTC.

J is TRBJ1-5 and V is TRBV28; 7 bases map to TRBD1. CDR1 is MDHEN and CDR2 is SYDVKM in the germline V gene. V lost 5 bases to trimming and J lost 2 bases; unmatched junction nucleotides: 9. This CDR3 contains 16 residues. Here the CDR3 reads CASSQRQGRGNQPQHF. DNA of the CDR3: TGTGCCAGCAGTCAACGACAGGGCCGTGGCAATCAGCCCCAGCATTTT.

The chain has TRBV10-3 and TRBJ1-4; TRBD1 is a possible D gene (6 bases). CDR1 ENHRY and CDR2 SYGVKD come from the germline V gene. V was clipped by 3 bases and J by 7 bases, with 12 bases between them. The CDR3 is 14 amino acids. This CDR3 reads CAISDLGTSEKLFF. CDR3 in DNA: TGTGCCATCAGTGACCTCGGGACAAGTGAAAAACTGTTTTTT.

The DNA of the CDR3 is TGTGCCAGCAAATTGGGGACAGGGGGCGCATCCCGGGAGACCCAGTACTTC. Translated: CASKLGTGGASRETQYF. The chain has TRBV7-2 and TRBJ2-5; TRBD1 aligns across 12 bases. Germline loops: CDR1 SGHTA, CDR2 FQGNSA. The V and J ends lost 7 bases and 5 bases, in that order; junction bases with no gene match: 14. This CDR3 has 17 amino acids.

The chain is built from TRBV12-5 and TRBJ2-7, with D unresolved. The germline CDR1 and CDR2 sequences are LGHNT and FRNRAP. V was cut by 2 bases and J by 6 bases, with 8 bases left in between. This CDR3 has 12 residues. DNA of the CDR3: TGTGCTAGTGGTTTGACTATAGGCGAGCAGTACTTC. Amino acids: CASGLTIGEQYF. Variable domain in full (rest from reference TRBV12-5 and TRBJ2-7): DARVTQTPRHKVTEMGQEVTMRCQPILGHNTVFWYRQTMMQGLELLAYFRNRAPLDDSGMPKDRFSAEMPDATLATLKIQPSEPRDSAVYFCASGLTIGEQYFGPGTRLTVT.

V gene TRBV19 combines with J gene TRBJ1-6; 8 bases are a match to TRBD1. V shed 7 bases, J shed 6 bases, and the junction held 5 bases outside the gene matches. In germline, CDR1 is LNHDA, CDR2 SQIVND (reference sequence). The CDR3 loop spans 14 amino acids. The chain's CDR3 is CASKRTGINSPLHF. The DNA of the CDR3 is TGTGCCAGTAAGAGGACAGGGATTAATTCACCCCTCCACTTT. Full variable domain (remainder filled in from reference TRBV19 and TRBJ1-6): DGGITQSPKYLFRKEGQNVTLSCEQNLNHDAMYWYRQDPGQGLRLIYYSQIVNDFQKGDIAEGYSVSREKKESFPLTVTSAQKNPTAFYLCASKRTGINSPLHFGNGTRLTVT.

J is TRBJ1-5 and V is TRBV23-1; possibly TRBD1 for D (5 bases). TRBV23-1 is flagged as an ORF with uncertain function. CDR3 size: 15 residues. Trimming shortened V by 3 bases and J by 0 bases, and 9 bases separated the two germline ends. CDR3: CASSQTADSNQPQHF. The CDR3 DNA sequence: TGCGCCAGCAGTCAGACAGCTGATAGCAATCAGCCCCAGCATTTT.

V and J are TRBV5-4 and TRBJ2-2; TRBD2 aligns across 12 bases. The V and J ends lost 3 bases and 7 bases, in that order; junction bases with no gene match: 10. Looked up from germline, CDR1 is SGHNT and CDR2 is YYREEE (reference sequence). CDR3 length equals 17 residues. The CDR3 sequence is CASSSDGGLAGLGELFF. The CDR3 region has the DNA TGTGCCAGCAGCTCTGATGGAGGACTAGCGGGACTCGGGGAGCTGTTTTTT.

This chain joins TRBV11-3 and TRBJ2-3; unclear D gene. CDR3 length equals 13 residues. The germline V and J ends were trimmed by 1 base and 7 bases, with 9 bases remaining between them. The germline V gene encodes CDR1 SGHNT and CDR2 YENEEA. CDR3 nucleotide sequence: TGTGCCAGCAGCTTAGTACCTGCGAATACGCAGTATTTT. This sequence encodes CASSLVPANTQYF.

This clone was observed once. The rearrangement joins TRBV5-1 to TRBJ2-5; 8 positions match TRBD1. The junction had 6 bases not matched to a gene; V was cut back by 4 bases and J by 4 bases. CDR1 is SGHRS and CDR2 is YFSETQ in the germline V gene. This CDR3 has 14 amino acids. The CDR3 nucleotides are TGCGCCAGCAGCACCGGACAGGGACCAGAGACCCAGTACTTC. Translated, it gives CASSTGQGPETQYF.

This chain uses TRBV6-1 with TRBJ1-5; TRBD1 aligns across 8 bases. CDR3 length: 18 residues. Germline CDR1 MNHNS, CDR2 SASEGT. V lost 1 base to trimming and J lost 2 bases; unmatched junction nucleotides: 10. The CDR3 DNA reads TGTGCCAGCAGTGAAGGGAGGTCAGGGGGCATCGGCAATCAGCCCCAGCATTTT. It codes for CASSEGRSGGIGNQPQHF.

This clone was detected only once. The J gene is TRBJ2-6, the V gene TRBV6-4; tentative D call: TRBD1 (6 bases). CDR3 size: 14 residues. CDR1 is MRHNA and CDR2 is SNTAGT in the germline V gene. The germline V and J ends were trimmed by 8 bases and 2 bases, with 10 bases remaining between them. The CDR3 bases are TGTGCCAGCTCCGGGACAACTGGGGCCAACGTCCTGACTTTC. Its translation: CASSGTTGANVLTF.

The chain employs TRBV14 and TRBJ1-6; D gene uncertain. Trimming removed 6 bases from V and 3 bases from J, with 12 bases in between. From germline, CDR1 is SGHDN and CDR2 FVKESK. The CDR3 loop spans 15 amino acids. This chain's CDR3 is CASSHREIYNSPLHF. The DNA of the CDR3 is TGTGCCAGCAGTCACCGGGAGATCTATAATTCACCCCTCCACTTT.

The J gene is TRBJ1-2, the V gene TRBV5-1; D possibly corresponds to TRBD1 (5 bases). Trimming took 1 base from V and 1 from J, leaving 8 bases between them. Germline-derived CDR1 and CDR2 are SGHRS and YFSETQ. There are 14 residues in the CDR3. This CDR3 is CASSLLDSNYGYTF. CDR3 nucleotides: TGCGCCAGCAGCTTGTTAGACAGTAACTATGGCTACACCTTC.

The V and J genes are TRBV5-5 and TRBJ2-1, with D maybe TRBD2 (6 bases). Germline V gene lookup returns CDR1 SGHKS and CDR2 YYEKEE (reference sequence). The V end was cut by 5 bases, the J end by 0 bases, with 12 bases between. The CDR3 has 15 amino acids. CDR3: CASRGDLSSYNEQFF. The CDR3 region has the DNA TGTGCCAGCAGGGGGGACTTAAGCTCCTACAATGAGCAGTTCTTC.